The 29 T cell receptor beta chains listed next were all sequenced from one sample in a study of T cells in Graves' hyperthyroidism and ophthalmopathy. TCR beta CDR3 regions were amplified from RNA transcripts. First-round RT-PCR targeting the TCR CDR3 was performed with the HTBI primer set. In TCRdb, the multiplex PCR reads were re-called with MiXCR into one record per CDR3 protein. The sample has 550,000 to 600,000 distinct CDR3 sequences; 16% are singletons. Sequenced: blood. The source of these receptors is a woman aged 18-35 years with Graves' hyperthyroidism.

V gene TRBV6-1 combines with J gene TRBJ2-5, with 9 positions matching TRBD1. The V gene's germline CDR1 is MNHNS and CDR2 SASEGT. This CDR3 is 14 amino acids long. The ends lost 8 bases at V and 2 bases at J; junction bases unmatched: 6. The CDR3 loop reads CASQGGQGQETQYF. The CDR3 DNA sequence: TGTGCCAGCCAGGGGGGACAGGGTCAAGAGACCCAGTACTTC.

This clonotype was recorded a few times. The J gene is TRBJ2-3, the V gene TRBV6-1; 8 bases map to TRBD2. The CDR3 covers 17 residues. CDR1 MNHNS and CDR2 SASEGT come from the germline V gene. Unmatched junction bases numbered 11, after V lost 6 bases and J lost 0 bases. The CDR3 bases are TGTGCCAGCAGCCTCCATCTTAGCGGGAAAAGCACAGATACGCAGTATTTT. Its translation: CASSLHLSGKSTDTQYF.

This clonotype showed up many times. The CDR3 bases are TGTGCCAGCAGCTTAGTGGGCCTAGCGGTCACAGATACGCAGTATTTT. The encoded protein is CASSLVGLAVTDTQYF. The chain has TRBV7-2 and TRBJ2-3; 7 bases are a match to TRBD2. This CDR3 is built from 16 residues. Trimming took 1 base from V and 2 from J; bases not matched to a gene: 6. The germline gives CDR1 SGHTA, CDR2 FQGNSA.

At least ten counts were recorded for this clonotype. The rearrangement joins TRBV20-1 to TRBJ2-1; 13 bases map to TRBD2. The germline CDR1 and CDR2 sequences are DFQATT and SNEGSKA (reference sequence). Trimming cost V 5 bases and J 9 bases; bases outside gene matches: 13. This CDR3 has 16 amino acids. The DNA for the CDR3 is TGCAGTGCTTTCCCCCGACCGGGACTAGCGGGATCTGAGCAGTTCTTC. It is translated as CSAFPRPGLAGSEQFF.

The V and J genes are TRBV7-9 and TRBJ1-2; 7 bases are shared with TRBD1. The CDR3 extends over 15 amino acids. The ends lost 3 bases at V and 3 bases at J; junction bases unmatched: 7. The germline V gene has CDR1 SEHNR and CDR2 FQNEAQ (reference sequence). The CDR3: CASSFSSGTDYGYTF. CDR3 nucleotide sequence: TGTGCCAGCAGCTTTAGTTCCGGGACAGACTATGGCTACACCTTC.

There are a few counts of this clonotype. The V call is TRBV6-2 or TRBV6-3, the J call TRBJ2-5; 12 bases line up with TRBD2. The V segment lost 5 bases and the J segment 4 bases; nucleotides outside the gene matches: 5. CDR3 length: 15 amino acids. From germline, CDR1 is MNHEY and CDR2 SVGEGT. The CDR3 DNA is TGTGCCAGCAGTGACGGACTAGCGGGAAGAGAGACCCAGTACTTC. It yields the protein CASSDGLAGRETQYF.

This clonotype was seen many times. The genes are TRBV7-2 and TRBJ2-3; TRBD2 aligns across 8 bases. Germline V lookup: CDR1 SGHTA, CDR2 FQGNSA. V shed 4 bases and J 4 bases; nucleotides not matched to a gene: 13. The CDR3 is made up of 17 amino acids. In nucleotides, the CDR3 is TGTGCCAGCAGCTCCCCTGAATTAGCGGGAAGTGCAGATACGCAGTATTTT. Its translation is CASSSPELAGSADTQYF.

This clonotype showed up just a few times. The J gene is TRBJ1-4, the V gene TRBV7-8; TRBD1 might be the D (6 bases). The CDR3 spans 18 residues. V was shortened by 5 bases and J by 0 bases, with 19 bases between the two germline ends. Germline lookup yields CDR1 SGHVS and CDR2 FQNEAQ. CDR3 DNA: TGTGCCAGCAGCCCCCATTTGGGGGCCCTTGCAACTAATGAAAAACTGTTTTTT. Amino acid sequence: CASSPHLGALATNEKLFF.

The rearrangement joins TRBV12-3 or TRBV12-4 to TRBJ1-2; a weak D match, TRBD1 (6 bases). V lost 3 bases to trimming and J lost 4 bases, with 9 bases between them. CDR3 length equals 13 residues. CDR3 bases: TGTGCCAGCAGTTTCAGGGGAGCCTATGGCTACACCTTC. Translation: CASSFRGAYGYTF.

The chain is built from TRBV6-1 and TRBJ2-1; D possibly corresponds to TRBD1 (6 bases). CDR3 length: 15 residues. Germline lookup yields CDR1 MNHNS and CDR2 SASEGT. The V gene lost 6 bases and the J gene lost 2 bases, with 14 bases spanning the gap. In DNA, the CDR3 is TGTGCCAGCAGAGCCAGGGGTCACCCCTACAATGAGCAGTTCTTC. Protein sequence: CASRARGHPYNEQFF.

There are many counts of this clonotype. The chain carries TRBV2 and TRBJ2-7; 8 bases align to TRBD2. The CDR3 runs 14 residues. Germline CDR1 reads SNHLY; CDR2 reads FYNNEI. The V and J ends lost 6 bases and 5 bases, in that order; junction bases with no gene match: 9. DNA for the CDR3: TGTGCCAGCAGACGGGGACTAGTGATTGACGAGCAGTACTTC. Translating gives CASRRGLVIDEQYF.

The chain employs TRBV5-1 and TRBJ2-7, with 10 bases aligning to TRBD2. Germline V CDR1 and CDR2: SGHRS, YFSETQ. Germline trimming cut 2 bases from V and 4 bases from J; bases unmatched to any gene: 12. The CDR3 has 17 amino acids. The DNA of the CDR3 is TGCGCCAGCAGCTTTGGACTAGCGGCCCTAAAGGGGTACGAGCAGTACTTC. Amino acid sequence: CASSFGLAALKGYEQYF.

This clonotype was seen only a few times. Written as DNA, the CDR3 is TGTGCCAGCTCACCACCCCGACAGAACACCGGGGAGCTGTTTTTT. Translating it yields CASSPPRQNTGELFF. The genes are TRBV18 and TRBJ2-2; D remains unclear. Trimming shortened V by 0 bases and J by 1 base, and 6 bases separated the two germline ends. Germline V CDR1 and CDR2: KGHSH, LQKENI. This CDR3 spans 15 amino acids.

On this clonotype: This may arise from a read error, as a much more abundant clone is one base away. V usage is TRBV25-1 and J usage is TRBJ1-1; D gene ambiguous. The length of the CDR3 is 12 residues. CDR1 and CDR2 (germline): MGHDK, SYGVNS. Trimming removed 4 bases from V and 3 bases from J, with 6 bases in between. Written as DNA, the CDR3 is TGTGCCAGCAGTGTTTGGGACACTGAAGCTTTCTTT. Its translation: CASSVWDTEAFF.

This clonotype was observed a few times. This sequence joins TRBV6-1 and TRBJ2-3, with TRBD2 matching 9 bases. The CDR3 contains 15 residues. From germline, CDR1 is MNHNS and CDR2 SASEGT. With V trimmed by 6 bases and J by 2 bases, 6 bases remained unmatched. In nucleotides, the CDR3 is TGTGCCAGCAGGCGTAGCGGGGGCCTCACAGATACGCAGTATTTT. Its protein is CASRRSGGLTDTQYF.

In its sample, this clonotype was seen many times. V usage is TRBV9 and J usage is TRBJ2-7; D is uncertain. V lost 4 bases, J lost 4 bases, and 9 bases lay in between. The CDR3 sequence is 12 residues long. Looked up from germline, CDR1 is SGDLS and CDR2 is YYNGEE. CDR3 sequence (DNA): TGTGCCAGCAGCCAGAGGTCGTACGAGCAGTACTTC. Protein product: CASSQRSYEQYF.

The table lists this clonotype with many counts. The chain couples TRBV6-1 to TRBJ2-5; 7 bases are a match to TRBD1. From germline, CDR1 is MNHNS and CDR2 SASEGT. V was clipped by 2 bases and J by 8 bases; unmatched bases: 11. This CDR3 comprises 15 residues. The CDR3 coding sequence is TGTGCCAGCAGTGAAAAGGGCCACACAGGGGTTACCCAGTACTTC. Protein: CASSEKGHTGVTQYF.

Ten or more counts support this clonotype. CDR3 amino acids: CASSPIPRGTQYF. The CDR3 nucleotides read TGTGCCAGCAGCCCTATACCCAGGGGTACGCAGTATTTT. The chain recombines TRBV7-2 with TRBJ2-3; tentative D call: TRBD1 (6 bases). This CDR3 comprises 13 residues. The V end lost 5 bases, the J end lost 8 bases, and 14 bases lay between the germline ends. The germline V gene encodes CDR1 SGHTA and CDR2 FQGNSA.

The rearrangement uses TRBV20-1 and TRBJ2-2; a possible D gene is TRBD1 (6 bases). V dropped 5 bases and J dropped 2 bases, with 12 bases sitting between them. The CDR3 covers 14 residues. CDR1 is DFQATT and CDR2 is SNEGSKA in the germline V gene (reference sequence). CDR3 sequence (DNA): TGCAGTGCTTCTTCGGGACACAACACCGGGGAGCTGTTTTTT. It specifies CSASSGHNTGELFF.

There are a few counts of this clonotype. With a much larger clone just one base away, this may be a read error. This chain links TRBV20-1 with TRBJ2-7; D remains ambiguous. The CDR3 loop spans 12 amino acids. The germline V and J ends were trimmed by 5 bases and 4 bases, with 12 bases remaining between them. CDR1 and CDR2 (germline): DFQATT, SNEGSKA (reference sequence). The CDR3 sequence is CSAGLGIYEQYF. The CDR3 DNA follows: TGCAGTGCTGGGCTGGGAATTTACGAGCAGTACTTC.

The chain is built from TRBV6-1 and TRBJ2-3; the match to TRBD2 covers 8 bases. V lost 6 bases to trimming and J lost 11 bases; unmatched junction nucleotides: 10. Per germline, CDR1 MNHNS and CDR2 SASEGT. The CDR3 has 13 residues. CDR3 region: CASRTQLAGGQYF. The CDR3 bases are TGTGCCAGCAGAACTCAGTTGGCGGGGGGGCAGTATTTT.

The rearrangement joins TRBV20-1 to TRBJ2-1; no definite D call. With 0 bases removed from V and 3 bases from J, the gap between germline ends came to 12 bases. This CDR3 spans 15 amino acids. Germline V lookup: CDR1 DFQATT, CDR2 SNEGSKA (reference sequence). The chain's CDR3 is CSARDPLGNYNEQFF. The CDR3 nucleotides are TGCAGTGCTAGAGATCCATTGGGGAACTACAATGAGCAGTTCTTC.

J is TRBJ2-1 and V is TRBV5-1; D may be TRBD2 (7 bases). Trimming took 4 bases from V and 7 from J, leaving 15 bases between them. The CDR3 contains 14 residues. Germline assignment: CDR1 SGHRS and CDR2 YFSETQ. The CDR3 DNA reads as TGCGCCAGCAGCCGCGTGGGGGGGCCGAATGAGCAGTTCTTC. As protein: CASSRVGGPNEQFF.

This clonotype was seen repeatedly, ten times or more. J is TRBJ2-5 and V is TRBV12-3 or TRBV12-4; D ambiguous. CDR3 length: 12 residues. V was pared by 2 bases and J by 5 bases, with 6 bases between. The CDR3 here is CASSLTVETQYF. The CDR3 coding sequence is TGTGCCAGCAGTTTAACCGTCGAGACCCAGTACTTC.

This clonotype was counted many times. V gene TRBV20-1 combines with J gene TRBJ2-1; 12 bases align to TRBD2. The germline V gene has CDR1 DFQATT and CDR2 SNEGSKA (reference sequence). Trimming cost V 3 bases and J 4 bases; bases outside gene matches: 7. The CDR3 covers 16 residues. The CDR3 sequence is CSARTSGGSLYNEQFF. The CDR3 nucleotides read TGCAGTGCTAGGACTAGCGGGGGATCCCTGTACAATGAGCAGTTCTTC.

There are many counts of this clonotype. The CDR3 bases are TGTGCCATCAGTCCGGTGCGAGCGGGGCCGAACAATGAGCAGTTCTTC. Amino acid sequence: CAISPVRAGPNNEQFF. The rearrangement links TRBV10-3 to TRBJ2-1; 7 nucleotides agree with TRBD2. CDR3 length: 16 amino acids. Trimming removed 5 bases from V and 5 bases from J; junction bases left unmatched: 12. The germline CDR1 and CDR2 sequences are ENHRY and SYGVKD.

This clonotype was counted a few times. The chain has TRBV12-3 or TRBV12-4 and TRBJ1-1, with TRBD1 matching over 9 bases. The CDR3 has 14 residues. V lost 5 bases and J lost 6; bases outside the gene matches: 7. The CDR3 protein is CASSLRQGGAEAFF. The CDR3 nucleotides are TGTGCCAGCAGTCTACGACAGGGGGGCGCTGAAGCTTTCTTT.

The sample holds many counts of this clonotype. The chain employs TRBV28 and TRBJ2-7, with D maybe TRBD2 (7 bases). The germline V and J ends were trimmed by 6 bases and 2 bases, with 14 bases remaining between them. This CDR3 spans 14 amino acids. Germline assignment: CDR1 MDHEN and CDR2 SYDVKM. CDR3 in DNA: TGTGCCAGCAGGAGGGGGGGGAGCCCCTACGAGCAGTACTTC. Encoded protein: CASRRGGSPYEQYF.

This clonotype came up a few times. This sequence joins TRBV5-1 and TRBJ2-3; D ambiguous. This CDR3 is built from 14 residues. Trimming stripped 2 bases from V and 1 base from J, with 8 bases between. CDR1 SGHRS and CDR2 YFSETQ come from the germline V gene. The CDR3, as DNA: TGCGCCAGCAGCTTTCGTCCGGGCACAGATACGCAGTATTTT. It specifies CASSFRPGTDTQYF.